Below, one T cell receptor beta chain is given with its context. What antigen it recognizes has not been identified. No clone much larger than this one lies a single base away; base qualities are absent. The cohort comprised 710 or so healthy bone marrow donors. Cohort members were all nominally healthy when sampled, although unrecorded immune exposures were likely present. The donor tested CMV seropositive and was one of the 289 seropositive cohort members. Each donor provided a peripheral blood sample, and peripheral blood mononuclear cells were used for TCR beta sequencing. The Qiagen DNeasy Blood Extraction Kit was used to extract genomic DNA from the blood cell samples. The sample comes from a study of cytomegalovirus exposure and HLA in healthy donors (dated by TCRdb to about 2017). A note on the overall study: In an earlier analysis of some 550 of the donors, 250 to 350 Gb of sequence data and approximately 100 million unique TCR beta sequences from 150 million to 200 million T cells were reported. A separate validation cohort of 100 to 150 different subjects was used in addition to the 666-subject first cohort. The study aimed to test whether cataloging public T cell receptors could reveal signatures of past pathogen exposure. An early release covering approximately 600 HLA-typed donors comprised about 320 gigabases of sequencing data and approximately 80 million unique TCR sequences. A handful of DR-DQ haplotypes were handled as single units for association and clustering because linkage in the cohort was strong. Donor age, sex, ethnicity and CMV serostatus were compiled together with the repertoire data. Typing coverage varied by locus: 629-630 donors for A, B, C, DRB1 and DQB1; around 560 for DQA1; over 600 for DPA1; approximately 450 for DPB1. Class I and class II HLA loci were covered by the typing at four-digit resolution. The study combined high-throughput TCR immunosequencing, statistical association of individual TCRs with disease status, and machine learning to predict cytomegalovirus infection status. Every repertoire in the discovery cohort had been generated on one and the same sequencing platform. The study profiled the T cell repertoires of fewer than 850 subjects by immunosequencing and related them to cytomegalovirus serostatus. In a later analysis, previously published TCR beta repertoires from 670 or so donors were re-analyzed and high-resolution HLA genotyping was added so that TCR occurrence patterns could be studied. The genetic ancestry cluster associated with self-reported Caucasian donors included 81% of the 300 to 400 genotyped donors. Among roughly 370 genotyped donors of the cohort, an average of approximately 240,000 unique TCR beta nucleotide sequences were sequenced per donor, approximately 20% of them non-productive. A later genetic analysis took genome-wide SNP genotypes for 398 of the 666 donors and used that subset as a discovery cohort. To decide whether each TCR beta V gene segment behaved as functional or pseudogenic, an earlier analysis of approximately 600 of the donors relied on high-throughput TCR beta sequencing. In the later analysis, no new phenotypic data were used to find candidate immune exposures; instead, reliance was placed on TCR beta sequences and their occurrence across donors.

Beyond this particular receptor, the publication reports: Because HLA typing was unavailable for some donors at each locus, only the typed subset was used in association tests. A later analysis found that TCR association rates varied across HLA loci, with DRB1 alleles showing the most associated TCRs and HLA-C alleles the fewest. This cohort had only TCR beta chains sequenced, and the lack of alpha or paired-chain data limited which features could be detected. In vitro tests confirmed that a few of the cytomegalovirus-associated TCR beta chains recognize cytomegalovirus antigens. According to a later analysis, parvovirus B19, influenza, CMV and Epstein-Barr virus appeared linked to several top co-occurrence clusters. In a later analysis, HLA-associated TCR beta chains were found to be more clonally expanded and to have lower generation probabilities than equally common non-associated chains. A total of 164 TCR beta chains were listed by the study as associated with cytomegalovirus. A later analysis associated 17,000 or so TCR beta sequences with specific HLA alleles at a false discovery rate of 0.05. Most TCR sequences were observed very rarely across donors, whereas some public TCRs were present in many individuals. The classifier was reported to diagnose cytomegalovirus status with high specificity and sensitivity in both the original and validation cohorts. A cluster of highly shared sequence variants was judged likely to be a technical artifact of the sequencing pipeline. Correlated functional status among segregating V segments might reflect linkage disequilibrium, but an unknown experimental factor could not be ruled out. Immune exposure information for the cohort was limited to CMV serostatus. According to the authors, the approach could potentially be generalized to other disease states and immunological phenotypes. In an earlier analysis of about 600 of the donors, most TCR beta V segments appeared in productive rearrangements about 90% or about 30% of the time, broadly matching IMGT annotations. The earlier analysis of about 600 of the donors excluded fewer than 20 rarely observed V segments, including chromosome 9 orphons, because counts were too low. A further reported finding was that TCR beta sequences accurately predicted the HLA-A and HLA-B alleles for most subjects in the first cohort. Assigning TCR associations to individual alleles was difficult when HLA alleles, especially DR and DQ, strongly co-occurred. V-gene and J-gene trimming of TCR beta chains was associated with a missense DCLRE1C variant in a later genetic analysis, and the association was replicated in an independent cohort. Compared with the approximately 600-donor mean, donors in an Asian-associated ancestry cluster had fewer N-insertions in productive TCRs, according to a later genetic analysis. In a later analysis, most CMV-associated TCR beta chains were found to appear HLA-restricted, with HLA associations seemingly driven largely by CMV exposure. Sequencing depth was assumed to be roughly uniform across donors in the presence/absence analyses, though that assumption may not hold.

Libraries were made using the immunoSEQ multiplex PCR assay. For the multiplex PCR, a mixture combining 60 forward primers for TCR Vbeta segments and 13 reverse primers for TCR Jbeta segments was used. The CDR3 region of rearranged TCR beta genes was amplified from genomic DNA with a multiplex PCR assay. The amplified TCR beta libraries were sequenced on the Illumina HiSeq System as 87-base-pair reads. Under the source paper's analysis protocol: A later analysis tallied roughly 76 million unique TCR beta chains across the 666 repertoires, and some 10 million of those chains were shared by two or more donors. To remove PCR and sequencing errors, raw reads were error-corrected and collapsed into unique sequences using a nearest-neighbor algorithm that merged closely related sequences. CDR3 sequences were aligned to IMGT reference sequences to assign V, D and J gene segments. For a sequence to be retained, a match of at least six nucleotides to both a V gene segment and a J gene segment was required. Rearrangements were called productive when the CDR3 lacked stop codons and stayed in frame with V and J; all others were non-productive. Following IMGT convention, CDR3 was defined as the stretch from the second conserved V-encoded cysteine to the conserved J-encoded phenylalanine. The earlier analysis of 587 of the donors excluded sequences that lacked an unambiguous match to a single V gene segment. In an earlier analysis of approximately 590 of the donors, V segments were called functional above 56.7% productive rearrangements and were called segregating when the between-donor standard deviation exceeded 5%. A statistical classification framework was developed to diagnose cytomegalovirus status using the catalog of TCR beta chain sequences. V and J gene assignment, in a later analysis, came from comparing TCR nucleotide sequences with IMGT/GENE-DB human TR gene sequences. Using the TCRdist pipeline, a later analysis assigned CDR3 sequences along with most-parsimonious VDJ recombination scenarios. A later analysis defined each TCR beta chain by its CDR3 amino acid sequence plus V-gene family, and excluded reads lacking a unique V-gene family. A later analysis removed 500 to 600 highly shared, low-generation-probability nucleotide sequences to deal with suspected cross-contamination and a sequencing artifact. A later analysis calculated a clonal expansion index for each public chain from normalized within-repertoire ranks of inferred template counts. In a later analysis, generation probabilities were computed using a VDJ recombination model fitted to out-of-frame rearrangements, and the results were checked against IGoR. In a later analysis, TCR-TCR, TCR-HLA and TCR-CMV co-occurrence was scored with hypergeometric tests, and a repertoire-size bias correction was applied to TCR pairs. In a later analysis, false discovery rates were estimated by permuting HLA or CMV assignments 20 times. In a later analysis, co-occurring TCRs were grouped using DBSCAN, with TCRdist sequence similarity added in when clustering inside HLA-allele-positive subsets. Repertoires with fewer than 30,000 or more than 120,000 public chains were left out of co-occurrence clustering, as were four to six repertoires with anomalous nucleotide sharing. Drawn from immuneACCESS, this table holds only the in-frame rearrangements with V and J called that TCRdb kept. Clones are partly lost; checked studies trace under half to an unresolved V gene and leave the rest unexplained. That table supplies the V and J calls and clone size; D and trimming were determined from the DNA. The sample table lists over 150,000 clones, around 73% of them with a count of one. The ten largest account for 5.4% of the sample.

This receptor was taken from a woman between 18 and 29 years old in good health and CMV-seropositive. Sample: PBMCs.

The CDR3 reads as follows: CASSEGGWGEKLFF. The nucleotides are TGTGCCAGCAGTGAGGGGGGGTGGGGTGAAAAACTGTTTTTT. The chain employs TRBV2 and TRBJ1-4; the best D guess is TRBD1, with 5 bases matching. The germline V gene provides CDR1 SNHLY and CDR2 FYNNEI. CDR3 length: 14 amino acids, cysteine to phenylalanine. Only the CDR3 DNA stays, 42 bases, in frame from base 1. The trim is 3 bases for V and 7 bases for J, with a gap of 12 bases between the germline ends.